Listed below are T cell receptor beta chains from one sample, sequenced in a study of shared clonotypes between healthy human individuals. Repertoires were generated with immunoSEQ multiplex PCR, while TCRdb's copy carries only in-frame clones and drops some. Of over 2 million clones in the sample, over 85% were seen once. Material: naive CD4+ T cells sorted from blood. All receptors come from a man between 18 and 35 years old in good health. CDR3s include the opening cysteine and the closing phenylalanine or tryptophan. Fields, in order: J gene, clone size, V gene, D gene, CDR3 protein, CDR3 DNA. A D gene is named only where the DNA matches it firmly. Size values are once, few and many counts, or a class for expanded clones, and some rows have none.

>TRBJ2-7|.|TRBV10-3|TRBD1
CAISEPPGQSSYEQYF
TGTGCCATCAGTGAGCCTCCGGGACAGAGCTCCTACGAGCAGTACTTC
>TRBJ1-2|.|TRBV20-1|.
CSEGEVGGYTF
TGCAGTGAGGGGGAGGTGGGCGGCTACACCTTC
>TRBJ1-5|.|TRBV7-9|.
CASSLSGAGQPQHF
TGTGCCAGCAGCTTATCTGGGGCCGGTCAGCCCCAGCATTTT
>TRBJ2-7|.|TRBV30|TRBD1
CAWEPRDRDHYEQYF
TGTGCCTGGGAACCTCGGGACAGAGACCACTACGAGCAGTACTTC
>TRBJ2-3|once|TRBV2|.
CASSEGRTGRSGTDTQYF
TGTGCCAGCAGTGAAGGCCGAACCGGAAGATCAGGCACAGATACGCAGTATTTT
>TRBJ1-1|.|TRBV28|.
CASSFAGALFEAFF
TGTGCCAGCAGTTTTGCGGGGGCCTTATTTGAAGCTTTCTTT
>TRBJ2-1|.|TRBV30|.
CAWSAPPGNEQFF
TGTGCCTGGAGTGCGCCGCCTGGCAATGAGCAGTTCTTC
>TRBJ1-2|.|TRBV10-3|.
CAISDLGVWYGYTF
TGTGCCATCAGTGATCTGGGGGTTTGGTATGGCTACACCTTC
>TRBJ2-7|.|TRBV6-5|.
CASSLNPYEQYF
TGTGCCAGCAGTCTTAACCCCTACGAGCAGTACTTC
>TRBJ2-2|.|TRBV9|.
CASSVGYGELFF
TGTGCCAGCAGCGTAGGTTACGGGGAGCTGTTTTTT
>TRBJ1-3|.|TRBV30|.
CAWIQGYSGNTIYF
TGTGCCTGGATCCAGGGTTACTCTGGAAACACCATATATTTT
>TRBJ1-3|.|TRBV5-5|TRBD1
CASSLQGAGNTIYF
TGTGCCAGCAGCTTACAGGGGGCTGGAAACACCATATATTTT
>TRBJ1-2|.|TRBV18|.
CASSPALSGYTF
TGTGCCAGCTCTCCGGCCCTAAGCGGCTACACCTTC
>TRBJ2-7|.|TRBV7-2|TRBD2
CASSTGLAGVYEQYF
TGTGCCAGCAGCACGGGACTAGCGGGAGTGTACGAGCAGTACTTC
>TRBJ1-5|.|TRBV19|.
CASSGEGQPQHF
TGTGCCAGTAGTGGAGAGGGTCAGCCCCAGCATTTT
>TRBJ1-4|.|TRBV2|TRBD1
CASSLTGANEKLFF
TGTGCCAGCAGTTTGACAGGGGCTAATGAAAAACTGTTTTTT
>TRBJ1-1|.|TRBV9|.
CASKGWRWYTEAFF
TGTGCCAGCAAGGGGTGGAGGTGGTACACTGAAGCTTTCTTT
>TRBJ2-1|.|TRBV29-1|.
CGGDSSYNEQFF
TGCGGGGGGGACAGTTCCTACAATGAGCAGTTCTTC
>TRBJ1-2|.|TRBV10-3|TRBD1
CAITVDRVGGYTF
TGTGCCATCACCGTGGACAGGGTAGGCGGCTACACCTTC
>TRBJ2-7|once|TRBV12-5|.
CASGLIGRGAYEQYF
TGTGCTAGTGGTTTGATCGGCAGGGGGGCGTACGAGCAGTACTTC
>TRBJ2-2|.|TRBV4-1|.
CASRSYRGGPGELFF
TGCGCCAGCAGGTCGTACAGGGGAGGGCCCGGGGAGCTGTTTTTT
>TRBJ2-7|.|TRBV18|.
CASSPPGVTYEQYF
TGTGCCAGCTCACCACCTGGGGTGACCTACGAGCAGTACTTC
>TRBJ1-1|.|TRBV7-8|.
CASTRARGTEAFF
TGTGCCAGCACCCGGGCGAGGGGCACTGAAGCTTTCTTT
>TRBJ2-7|.|TRBV21-1|.
CASSKPPFTGILSYEQYF
TGTGCCAGCAGCAAACCACCGTTCACAGGTATATTGTCCTACGAGCAGTACTTC
>TRBJ2-7|.|TRBV5-1|.
CASSLVPLGSYEQYF
TGCGCCAGCAGCTTGGTCCCCCTTGGGTCCTACGAGCAGTACTTC
>TRBJ2-3|.|TRBV9|TRBD2
CASSSGLAGRYTDTQYF
TGTGCCAGCAGCTCGGGACTAGCGGGGCGATACACAGATACGCAGTATTTT
>TRBJ2-2|.|TRBV5-4|TRBD1
CASSLGWDRNTGELFF
TGTGCCAGCAGCTTGGGATGGGACAGGAACACCGGGGAGCTGTTTTTT
>TRBJ2-1|.|TRBV5-1|.
CASSLVDRRRGNEQFF
TGCGCCAGCAGCTTGGTGGACCGCCGGCGGGGCAATGAGCAGTTCTTC
>TRBJ1-2|.|TRBV6-5|.
CASSYSSGFYTF
TGTGCCAGCAGTTACTCGTCGGGGTTCTACACCTTC
>TRBJ2-5|.|TRBV29-1|.
CSVEVKGLETQYF
TGCAGCGTTGAAGTAAAGGGTTTGGAGACCCAGTACTTC
>TRBJ2-7|.|TRBV6-5|.
CASSYSGQIPYEQYF
TGTGCCAGCAGTTACTCTGGGCAGATACCCTACGAGCAGTACTTC
>TRBJ2-2|.|TRBV6-6|.
CASSYSPGSTGELFF
TGTGCCAGCAGTTACTCGCCGGGTAGCACCGGGGAGCTGTTTTTT